This TCR beta chain was profiled in a study of T-cell memory formation after mild COVID-19. Looking at the study overall: TCR clusters showed largely donor specificity. Regarding the study as a whole: CD4/CD8 balance characterized clones contracting day 15 to 85, and CD4+ skew characterized later expanders. There were some responding clones in pre-infection memory, which suggested that cross-reactive memory had joined.

This clonotype came up a few times. Its specificity is not known. MiXCR, run by TCRdb on the 5' RACE reads, gives a single entry per CDR3 protein. Among 250,000 to 350,000 distinct CDR3 sequences, less than 20% were seen once, and the ten largest hold around a fifth. Sequenced material: PBMCs or a T cell subset sorted from them (not recorded which). The TCR comes from a man between 18 and 29 years old who had mild COVID-19 (a few samples of this study predate the infection). Cell type and time point are not known.

The CDR3 spells CAVNRDYEQYF. CDR3 nucleotides: TGTGCAGTCAATAGGGACTACGAGCAGTACTTC. The chain uses TRBV5-4 and TRBJ2-7; D is unresolved. Germline V gene sequence: CDR1 SGHNT, CDR2 YYREEE (reference sequence). The CDR3 has 11 residues.